A few counts support the clone carrying this T cell receptor beta chain. The antigen is unknown. As every portion of the isolated RNA was reverse transcribed, the sequencing read expressed TCRB transcripts. TCRdb's table, derived via immunoSEQ multiplex PCR, lists solely in-frame clones and lacks some. The sample includes a few hundred thousand clones, roughly 13% of them seen just once. This entry belongs to a study of beta chain features in type 1 diabetes. Study-wide results and limits: More deletions and fewer insertions at VDJ junctions were seen in type 1 diabetes patients. Significant though moderate, a shortening of TCRB CDR3s appeared in all four CD4+ subsets of Type 1 diabetes patients.

The TCR was taken from a woman between 18 and 29 years old with type 1 diabetes. What was sequenced was naive CD4+ T cells from blood.

For the CDR3, the DNA is TGCAGCGTCCAGGTGGCCACTGAAGCTTTCTTT. Protein: CSVQVATEAFF. This chain uses TRBV29-1 with TRBJ1-1; D ambiguous. V lost 6 bases, J lost 4 bases, and 9 bases lay in between. Looked up from germline, CDR1 is SQVTM and CDR2 is ANQGSEA. The CDR3 totals 11 residues.